This record covers a single T cell receptor (beta chain). Random hexamers were used to reverse transcribe roughly 0.5 to 1 ug of RNA. The amplification used immunoSEQ multiplex PCR on TCR beta CDR3; it spanned 54 Vbeta and 13 Jbeta. MiXCR, run by TCRdb on the immunoSEQ multiplex PCR reads, gives a single entry per CDR3 protein. This sample yields around 180,000 distinct CDR3 sequences, of which under 95% are seen a single time; approximately 0.094% belongs to the top ten. Germline V gene lookup returns CDR1 SGDLS and CDR2 YYNGEE. The CDR3 totals 14 residues. V was trimmed by 5 bases and J by 7 bases, leaving 18 bases between them. Negative isolation was used for CD8+ and CD4+ T cells, and FACS enrichment was applied to TEMRA cells. This entry belongs to a study of CD8 T cells in Susac syndrome.

The chain couples TRBV9 to TRBJ2-5, with D tentatively TRBD2 (5 bases). The sequence was obtained from a human donor with multiple sclerosis. The sequenced sample consisted of CD4+ T cells from PBMCs. The DNA of the CDR3 is TGTGCCAGCAGTGCCACCCGGGATGGTGGGACCCAGTACTTC. Protein: CASSATRDGGTQYF.